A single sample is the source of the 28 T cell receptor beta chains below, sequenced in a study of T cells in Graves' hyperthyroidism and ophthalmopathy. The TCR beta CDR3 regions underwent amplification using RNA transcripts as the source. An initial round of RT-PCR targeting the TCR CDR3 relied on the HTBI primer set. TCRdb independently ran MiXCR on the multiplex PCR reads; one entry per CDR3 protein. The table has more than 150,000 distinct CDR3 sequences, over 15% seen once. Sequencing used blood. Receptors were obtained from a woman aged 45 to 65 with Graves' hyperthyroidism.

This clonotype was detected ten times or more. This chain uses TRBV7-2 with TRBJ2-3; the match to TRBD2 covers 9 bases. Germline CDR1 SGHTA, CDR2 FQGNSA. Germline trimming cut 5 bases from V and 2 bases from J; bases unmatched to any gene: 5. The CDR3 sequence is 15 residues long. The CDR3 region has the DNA TGTGCCAGCAGCCATCCGGGACTAGCCACAGATACGCAGTATTTT. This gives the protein CASSHPGLATDTQYF.

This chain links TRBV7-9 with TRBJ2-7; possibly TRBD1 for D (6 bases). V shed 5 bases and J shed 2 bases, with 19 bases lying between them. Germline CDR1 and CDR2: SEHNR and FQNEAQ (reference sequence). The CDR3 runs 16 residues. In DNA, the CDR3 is TGTGCCAGCAGCGCCTCCCGACAGGATATTCCCTACGAGCAGTACTTC. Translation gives CASSASRQDIPYEQYF.

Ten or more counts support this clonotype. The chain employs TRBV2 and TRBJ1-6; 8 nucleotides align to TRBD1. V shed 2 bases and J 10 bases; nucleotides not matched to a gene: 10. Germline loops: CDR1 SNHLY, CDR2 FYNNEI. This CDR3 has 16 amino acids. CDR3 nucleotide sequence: TGTGCCAGCAGTGAAATTCGACAGGGGATAAGGTCACCCCTCCACTTT. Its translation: CASSEIRQGIRSPLHF. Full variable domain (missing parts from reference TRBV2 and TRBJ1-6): EPEVTQTPSHQVTQMGQEVILRCVPISNHLYFYWYRQILGQKVEFLVSFYNNEISEKSEIFDDQFSVERPDGSNFTLKIRSTKLEDSAMYFCASSEIRQGIRSPLHFGNGTRLTVT.

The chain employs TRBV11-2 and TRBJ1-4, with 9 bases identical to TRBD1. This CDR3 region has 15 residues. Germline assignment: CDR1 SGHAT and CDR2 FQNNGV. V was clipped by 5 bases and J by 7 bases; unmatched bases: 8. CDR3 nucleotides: TGTGCCAGCAGCGCCAGACAGGGGGGAGGTGAAAAACTGTTTTTT. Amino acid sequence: CASSARQGGGEKLFF.

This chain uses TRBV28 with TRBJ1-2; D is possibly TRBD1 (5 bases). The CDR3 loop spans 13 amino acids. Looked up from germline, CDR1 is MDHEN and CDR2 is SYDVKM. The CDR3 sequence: CAARWGINYGYTF. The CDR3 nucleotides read TGTGCTGCCCGATGGGGGATCAACTATGGCTACACCTTC.

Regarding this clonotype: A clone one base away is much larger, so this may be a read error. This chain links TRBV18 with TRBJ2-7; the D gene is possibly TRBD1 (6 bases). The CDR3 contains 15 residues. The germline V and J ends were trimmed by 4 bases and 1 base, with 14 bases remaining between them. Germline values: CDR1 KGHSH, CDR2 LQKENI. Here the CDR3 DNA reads TGTGCCAGCTCACTCCTGGACAGCCTTTCCTACGAGCAGTACTTC. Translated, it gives CASSLLDSLSYEQYF.

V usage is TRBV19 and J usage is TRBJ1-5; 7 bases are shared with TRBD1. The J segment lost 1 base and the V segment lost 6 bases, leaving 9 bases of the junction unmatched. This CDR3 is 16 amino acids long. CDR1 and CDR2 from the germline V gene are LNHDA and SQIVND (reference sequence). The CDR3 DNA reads TGTGCCAGTAGATATGCCACAGGGGTAAGCAATCAGCCCCAGCATTTT. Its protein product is CASRYATGVSNQPQHF.

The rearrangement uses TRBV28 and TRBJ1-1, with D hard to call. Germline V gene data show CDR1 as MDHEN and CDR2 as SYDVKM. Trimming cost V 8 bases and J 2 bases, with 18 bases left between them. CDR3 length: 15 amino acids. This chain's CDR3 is CASAKREGYNTEAFF. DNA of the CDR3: TGTGCCAGCGCTAAAAGGGAAGGGTATAACACTGAAGCTTTCTTT.

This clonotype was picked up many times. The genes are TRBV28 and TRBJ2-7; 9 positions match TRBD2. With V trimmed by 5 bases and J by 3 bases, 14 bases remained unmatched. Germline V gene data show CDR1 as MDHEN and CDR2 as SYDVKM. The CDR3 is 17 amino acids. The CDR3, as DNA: TGTGCCAGCAGTACCCTACGAGAGCGGGGGGCCCTCTACGAGCAGTACTTC. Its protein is CASSTLRERGALYEQYF. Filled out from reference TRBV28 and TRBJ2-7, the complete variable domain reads DVKVTQSSRYLVKRTGEKVFLECVQDMDHENMFWYRQDPGLGLRLIYFSYDVKMKEKGDIPEGYSVSREKKERFSLILESASTNQTSMYLCASSTLRERGALYEQYFGPGTRLTVT.

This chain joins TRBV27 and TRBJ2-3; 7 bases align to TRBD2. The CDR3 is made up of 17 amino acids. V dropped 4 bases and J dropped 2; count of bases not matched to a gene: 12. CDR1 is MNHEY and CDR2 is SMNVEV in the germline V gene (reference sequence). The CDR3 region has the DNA TGTGCCAGCAGTTCCCGTTCGGGGCGGGAGACCACAGATACGCAGTATTTT. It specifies CASSSRSGRETTDTQYF.

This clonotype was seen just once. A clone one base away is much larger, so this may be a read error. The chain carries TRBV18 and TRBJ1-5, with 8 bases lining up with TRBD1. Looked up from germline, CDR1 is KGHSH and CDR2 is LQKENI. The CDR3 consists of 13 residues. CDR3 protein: CAGSPQGDQPQHF. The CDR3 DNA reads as TGTGCCGGCTCCCCACAGGGGGATCAGCCCCAGCATTTT.

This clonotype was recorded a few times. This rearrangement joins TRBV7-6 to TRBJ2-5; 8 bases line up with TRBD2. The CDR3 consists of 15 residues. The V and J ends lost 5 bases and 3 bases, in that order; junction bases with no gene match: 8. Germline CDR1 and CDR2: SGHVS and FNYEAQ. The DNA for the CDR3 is TGTGCCAGCAGCCCCGGATCGGGGGGGAAAGAGACCCAGTACTTC. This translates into CASSPGSGGKETQYF.

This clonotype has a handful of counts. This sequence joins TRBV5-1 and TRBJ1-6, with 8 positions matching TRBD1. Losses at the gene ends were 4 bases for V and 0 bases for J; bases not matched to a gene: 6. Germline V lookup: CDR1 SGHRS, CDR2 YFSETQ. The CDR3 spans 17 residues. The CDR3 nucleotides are TGCGCCAGCAGCACGGACAGGGTGAGCTCCTATAATTCACCCCTCCACTTT. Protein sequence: CASSTDRVSSYNSPLHF.

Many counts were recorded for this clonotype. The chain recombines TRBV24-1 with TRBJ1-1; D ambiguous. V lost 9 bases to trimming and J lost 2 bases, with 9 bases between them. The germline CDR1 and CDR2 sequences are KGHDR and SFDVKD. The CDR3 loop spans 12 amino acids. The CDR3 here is CATRRGNTEAFF. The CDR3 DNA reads TGTGCCACCCGCCGGGGAAACACTGAAGCTTTCTTT.

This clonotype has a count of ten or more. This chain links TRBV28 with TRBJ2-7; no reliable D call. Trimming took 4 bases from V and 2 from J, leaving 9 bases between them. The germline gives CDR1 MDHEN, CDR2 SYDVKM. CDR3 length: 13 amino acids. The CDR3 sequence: CASSSLPTYEQYF. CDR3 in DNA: TGTGCCAGCAGTTCCCTACCCACCTACGAGCAGTACTTC.

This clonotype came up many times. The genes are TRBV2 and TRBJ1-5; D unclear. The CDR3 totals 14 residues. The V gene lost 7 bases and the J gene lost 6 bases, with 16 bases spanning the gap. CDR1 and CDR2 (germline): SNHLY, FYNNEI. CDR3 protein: CASNEGFLGQPQHF. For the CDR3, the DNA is TGTGCCAGCAACGAAGGGTTCTTAGGTCAGCCCCAGCATTTT.

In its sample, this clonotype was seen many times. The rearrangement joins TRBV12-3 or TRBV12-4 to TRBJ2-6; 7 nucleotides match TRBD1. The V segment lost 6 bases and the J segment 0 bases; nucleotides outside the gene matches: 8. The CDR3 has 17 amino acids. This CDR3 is CASRQGQVISGANVLTF. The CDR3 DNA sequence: TGTGCCAGCAGACAAGGACAGGTGATCTCTGGGGCCAACGTCCTGACTTTC.

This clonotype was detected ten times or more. CDR3: CASSMDSNYEQYF. CDR3 bases: TGTGCCAGTAGTATGGACAGTAACTACGAGCAGTACTTC. The chain employs TRBV19 and TRBJ2-7; possible D gene TRBD1, 6 bases. The V gene's germline CDR1 is LNHDA and CDR2 SQIVND (reference sequence). Trimming took off 3 bases at V and 3 bases at J, with 9 bases between the two ends. CDR3 length equals 13 residues.

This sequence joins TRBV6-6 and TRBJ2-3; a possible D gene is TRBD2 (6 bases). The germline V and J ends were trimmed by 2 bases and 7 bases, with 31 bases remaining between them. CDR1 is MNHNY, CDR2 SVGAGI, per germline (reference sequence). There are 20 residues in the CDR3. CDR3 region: CASSYPYSSAKSTRRNTQYF. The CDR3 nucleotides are TGTGCCAGCAGTTACCCCTATTCTAGCGCCAAAAGCACGAGGAGAAATACGCAGTATTTT.

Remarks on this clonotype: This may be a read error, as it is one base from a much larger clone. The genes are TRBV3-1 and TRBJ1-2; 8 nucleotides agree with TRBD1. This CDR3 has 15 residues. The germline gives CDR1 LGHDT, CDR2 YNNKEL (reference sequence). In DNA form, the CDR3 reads TGTGCCAGCAGCCAAAACTCCGGGACAGGCTATGGCCACACCTTC. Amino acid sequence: CASSQNSGTGYGHTF.

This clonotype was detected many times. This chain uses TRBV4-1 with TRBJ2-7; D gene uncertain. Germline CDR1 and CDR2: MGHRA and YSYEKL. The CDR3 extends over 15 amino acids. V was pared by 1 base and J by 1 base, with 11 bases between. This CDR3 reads CASSQGRLASYEQYF. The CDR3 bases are TGCGCCAGCAGCCAAGGAAGGCTGGCTTCCTACGAGCAGTACTTC.

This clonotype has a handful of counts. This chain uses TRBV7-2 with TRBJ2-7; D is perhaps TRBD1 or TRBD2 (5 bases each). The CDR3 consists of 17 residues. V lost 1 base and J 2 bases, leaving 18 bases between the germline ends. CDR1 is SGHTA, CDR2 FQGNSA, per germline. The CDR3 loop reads CASSLGGIFPSTYEQYF. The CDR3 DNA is TGTGCCAGCAGCTTAGGGGGGATTTTTCCCTCGACCTACGAGCAGTACTTC. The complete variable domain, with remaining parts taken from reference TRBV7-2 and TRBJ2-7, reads GAGVSQSPSNKVTEKGKDVELRCDPISGHTALYWYRQSLGQGLEFLIYFQGNSAPDKSGLPSDRFSAERTGGSVSTLTIQRTQQEDSAVYLCASSLGGIFPSTYEQYFGPGTRLTVT.

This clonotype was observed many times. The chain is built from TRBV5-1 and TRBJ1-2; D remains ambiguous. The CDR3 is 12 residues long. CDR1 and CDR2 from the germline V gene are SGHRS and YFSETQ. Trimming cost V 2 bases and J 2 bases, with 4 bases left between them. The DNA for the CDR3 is TGCGCCAGCAGCTTTGAGAACTATGGCTACACCTTC. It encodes CASSFENYGYTF. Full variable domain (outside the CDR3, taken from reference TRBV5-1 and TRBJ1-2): KAGVTQTPRYLIKTRGQQVTLSCSPISGHRSVSWYQQTPGQGLQFLFEYFSETQRNKGNFPGRFSGRQFSNSRSEMNVSTLELGDSALYLCASSFENYGYTFGSGTRLTVV.

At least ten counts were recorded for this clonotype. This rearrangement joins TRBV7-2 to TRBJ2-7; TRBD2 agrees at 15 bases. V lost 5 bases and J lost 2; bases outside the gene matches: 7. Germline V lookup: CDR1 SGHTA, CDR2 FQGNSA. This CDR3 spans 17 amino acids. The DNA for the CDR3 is TGTGCCAGCAGCCAATTTGGGACTAGCGGGGGGACCTACGAGCAGTACTTC. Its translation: CASSQFGTSGGTYEQYF.

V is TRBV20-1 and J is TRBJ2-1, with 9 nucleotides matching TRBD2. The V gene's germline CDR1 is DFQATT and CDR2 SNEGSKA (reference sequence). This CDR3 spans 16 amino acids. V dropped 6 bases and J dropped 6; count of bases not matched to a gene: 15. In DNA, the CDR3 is TGCAGTGCGGTGGGCGTAGGCGGGAGGGCCACCAATGAGCAGTTCTTC. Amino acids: CSAVGVGGRATNEQFF.

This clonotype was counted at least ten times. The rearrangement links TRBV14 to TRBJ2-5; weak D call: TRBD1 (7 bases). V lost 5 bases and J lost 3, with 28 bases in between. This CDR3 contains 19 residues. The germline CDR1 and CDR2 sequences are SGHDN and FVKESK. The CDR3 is CASSIRLFGGQLPKETQYF. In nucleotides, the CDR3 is TGTGCCAGCAGCATCCGCCTCTTCGGGGGACAGCTACCGAAAGAGACCCAGTACTTC.

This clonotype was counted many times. The CDR3 spells CASSLLGTDGYTF. The DNA of the CDR3 is TGTGCCAGCAGCTTACTTGGGACAGATGGCTACACCTTC. The chain recombines TRBV7-3 with TRBJ1-2, with 7 bases lining up with TRBD1. The germline V gene has CDR1 SGHTA and CDR2 FQGTGA. The CDR3 length is 13 residues. Trimming took 2 bases from V and 6 from J; bases not matched to a gene: 3.

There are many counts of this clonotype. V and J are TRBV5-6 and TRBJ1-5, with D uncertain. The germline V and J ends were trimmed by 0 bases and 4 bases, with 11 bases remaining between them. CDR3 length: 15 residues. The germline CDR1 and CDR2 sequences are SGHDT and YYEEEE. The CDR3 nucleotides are TGTGCCAGCAGCTTGGGCCCTTCTGTAAATCAGCCCCAGCATTTT. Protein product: CASSLGPSVNQPQHF.